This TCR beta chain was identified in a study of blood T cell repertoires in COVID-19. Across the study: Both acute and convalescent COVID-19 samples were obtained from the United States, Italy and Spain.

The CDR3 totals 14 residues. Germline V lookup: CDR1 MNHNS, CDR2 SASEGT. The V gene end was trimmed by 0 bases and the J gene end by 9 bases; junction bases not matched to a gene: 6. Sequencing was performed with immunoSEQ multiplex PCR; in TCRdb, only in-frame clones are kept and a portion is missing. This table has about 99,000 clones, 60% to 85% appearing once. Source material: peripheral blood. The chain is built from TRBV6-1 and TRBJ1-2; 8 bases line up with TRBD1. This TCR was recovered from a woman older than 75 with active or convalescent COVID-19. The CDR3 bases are TGTGCCAGCAGTGAAGCAGACAGGGGAAGACGCTACACCTTC. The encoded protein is CASSEADRGRRYTF.